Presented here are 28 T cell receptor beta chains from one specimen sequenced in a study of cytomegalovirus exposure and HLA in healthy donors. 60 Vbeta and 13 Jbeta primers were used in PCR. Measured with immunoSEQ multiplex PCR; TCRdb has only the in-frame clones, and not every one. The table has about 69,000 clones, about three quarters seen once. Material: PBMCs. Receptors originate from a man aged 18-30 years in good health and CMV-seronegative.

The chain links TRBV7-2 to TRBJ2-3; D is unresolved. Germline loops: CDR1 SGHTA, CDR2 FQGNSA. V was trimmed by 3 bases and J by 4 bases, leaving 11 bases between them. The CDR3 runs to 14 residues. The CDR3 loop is CASSFTPSSDTQYF. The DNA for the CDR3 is TGTGCCAGCAGCTTCACTCCGAGCTCAGATACGCAGTATTTT.

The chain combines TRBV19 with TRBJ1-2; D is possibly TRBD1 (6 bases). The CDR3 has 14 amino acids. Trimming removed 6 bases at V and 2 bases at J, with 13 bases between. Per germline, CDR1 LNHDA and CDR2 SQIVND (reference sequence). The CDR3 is CASSTGLKNYGYTF. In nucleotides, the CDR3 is TGTGCCAGTAGCACAGGGTTAAAGAACTATGGCTACACCTTC.

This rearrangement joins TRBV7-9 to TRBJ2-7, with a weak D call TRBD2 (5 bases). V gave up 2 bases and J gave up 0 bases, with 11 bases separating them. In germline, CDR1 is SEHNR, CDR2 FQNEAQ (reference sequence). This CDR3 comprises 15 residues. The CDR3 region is CASSLIDGDSYEQYV. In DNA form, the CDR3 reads TGTGCCAGCAGCTTAATCGACGGGGACTCCTACGAGCAGTACGTC.

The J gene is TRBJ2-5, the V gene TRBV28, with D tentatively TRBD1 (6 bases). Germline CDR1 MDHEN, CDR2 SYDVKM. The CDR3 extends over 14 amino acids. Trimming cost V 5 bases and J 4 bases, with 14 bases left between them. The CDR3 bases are TGTGCCAGCAGTCAACAGGGCCAAGGAGAGACCCAGTACTTC. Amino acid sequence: CASSQQGQGETQYF.

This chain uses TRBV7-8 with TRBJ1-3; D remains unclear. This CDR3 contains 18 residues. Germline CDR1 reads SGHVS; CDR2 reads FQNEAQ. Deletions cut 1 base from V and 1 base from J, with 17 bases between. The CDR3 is CASSLVAGGRASGNTIYF. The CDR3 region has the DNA TGTGCCAGCAGCTTAGTCGCAGGAGGACGGGCTTCTGGAAACACCATATATTTT.

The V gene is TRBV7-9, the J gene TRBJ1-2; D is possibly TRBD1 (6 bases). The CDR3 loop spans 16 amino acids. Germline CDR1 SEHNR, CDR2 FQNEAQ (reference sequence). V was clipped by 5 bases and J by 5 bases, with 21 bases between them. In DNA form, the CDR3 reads TGTGCCAGCAGCCAGACCGGGACAAGGGAAGTTTATGGCTACACCTTC. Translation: CASSQTGTREVYGYTF.

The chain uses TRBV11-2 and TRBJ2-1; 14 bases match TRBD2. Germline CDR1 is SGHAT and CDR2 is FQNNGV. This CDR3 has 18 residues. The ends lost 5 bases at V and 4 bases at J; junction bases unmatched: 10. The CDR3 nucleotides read TGTGCCAGCAGCGGACGACGACTAGCGGGGGGGCCATACAATGAGCAGTTCTTC. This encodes CASSGRRLAGGPYNEQFF.

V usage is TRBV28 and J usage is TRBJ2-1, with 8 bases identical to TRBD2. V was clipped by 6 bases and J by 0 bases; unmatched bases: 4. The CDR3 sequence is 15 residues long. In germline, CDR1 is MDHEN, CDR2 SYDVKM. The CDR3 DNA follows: TGTGCCAGCAGGGTAGCGGGGAACTCCTACAATGAGCAGTTCTTC. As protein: CASRVAGNSYNEQFF.

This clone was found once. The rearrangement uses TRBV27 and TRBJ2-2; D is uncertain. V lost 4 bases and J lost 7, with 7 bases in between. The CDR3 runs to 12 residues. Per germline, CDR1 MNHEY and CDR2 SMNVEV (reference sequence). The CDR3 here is CASSSGIGELFF. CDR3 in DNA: TGTGCCAGCAGTTCTGGCATCGGGGAGCTGTTTTTT.

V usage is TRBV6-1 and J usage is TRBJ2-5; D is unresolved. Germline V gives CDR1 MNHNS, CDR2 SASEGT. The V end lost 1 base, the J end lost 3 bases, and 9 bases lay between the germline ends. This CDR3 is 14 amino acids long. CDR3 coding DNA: TGTGCCAGCAGTGAAGTGGGCAGGAAAGAGACCCAGTACTTC. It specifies CASSEVGRKETQYF.

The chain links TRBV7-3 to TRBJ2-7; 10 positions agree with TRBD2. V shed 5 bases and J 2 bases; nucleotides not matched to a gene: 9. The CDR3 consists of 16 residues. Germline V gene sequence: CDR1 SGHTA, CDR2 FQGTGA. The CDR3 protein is CASSAPPLAGTYEQYF. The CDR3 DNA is TGTGCCAGCAGCGCCCCCCCACTAGCGGGGACCTACGAGCAGTACTTC.

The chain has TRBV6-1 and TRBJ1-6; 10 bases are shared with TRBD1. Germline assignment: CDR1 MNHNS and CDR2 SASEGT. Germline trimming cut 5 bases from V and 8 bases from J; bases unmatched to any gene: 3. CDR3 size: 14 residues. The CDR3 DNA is TGTGCCAGCAGTTCCGGACAGGGGGATTCACCCCTCCACTTT. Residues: CASSSGQGDSPLHF.

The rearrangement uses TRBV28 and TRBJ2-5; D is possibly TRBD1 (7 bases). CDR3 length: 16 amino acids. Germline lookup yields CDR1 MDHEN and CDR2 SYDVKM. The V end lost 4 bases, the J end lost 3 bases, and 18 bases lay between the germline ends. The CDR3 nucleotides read TGTGCCAGCAGTTCCCGCCTGGGCAGGGGGGAAGAGACCCAGTACTTC. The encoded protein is CASSSRLGRGEETQYF. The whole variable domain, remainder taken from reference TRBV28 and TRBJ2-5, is DVKVTQSSRYLVKRTGEKVFLECVQDMDHENMFWYRQDPGLGLRLIYFSYDVKMKEKGDIPEGYSVSREKKERFSLILESASTNQTSMYLCASSSRLGRGEETQYFGPGTRLLVL.

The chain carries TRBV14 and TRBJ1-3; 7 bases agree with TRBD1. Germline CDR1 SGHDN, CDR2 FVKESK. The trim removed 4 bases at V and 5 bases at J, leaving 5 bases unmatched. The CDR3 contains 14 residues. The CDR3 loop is CASSPRQGRNTIYF. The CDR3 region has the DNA TGTGCCAGCAGCCCACGACAGGGCCGAAACACCATATATTTT.

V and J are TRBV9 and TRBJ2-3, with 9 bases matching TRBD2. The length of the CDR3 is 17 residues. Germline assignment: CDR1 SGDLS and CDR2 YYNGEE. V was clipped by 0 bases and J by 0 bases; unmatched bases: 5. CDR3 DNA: TGTGCCAGCAGCGTAGACCCGCGGGGGGGTAGCACAGATACGCAGTATTTT. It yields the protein CASSVDPRGGSTDTQYF.

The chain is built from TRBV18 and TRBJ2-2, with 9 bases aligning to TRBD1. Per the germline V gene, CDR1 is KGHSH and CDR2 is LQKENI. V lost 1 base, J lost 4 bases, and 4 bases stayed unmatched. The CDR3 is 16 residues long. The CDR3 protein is CASSPQGTGITGELFF. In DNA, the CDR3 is TGTGCCAGCTCACCACAAGGGACAGGGATCACCGGGGAGCTGTTTTTT.

The CDR3 bases are TGCGCCAGCAGCCAAGCAGGGGGGCATCCTAGCAATCAGCCCCAGCATTTT. Translating it yields CASSQAGGHPSNQPQHF. This chain connects TRBV4-1 to TRBJ1-5; 7 bases line up with TRBD1. There are 17 residues in the CDR3. The ends lost 1 base at V and 0 bases at J; junction bases unmatched: 6. CDR1 is MGHRA and CDR2 is YSYEKL in the germline V gene.

CDR3 sequence: CASSPPSVADTQYF. CDR3 nucleotide sequence: TGTGCCAGCTCACCCCCCTCGGTAGCAGATACGCAGTATTTT. The V call is TRBV18, the J call TRBJ2-3; no clear D gene. Germline loops: CDR1 KGHSH, CDR2 LQKENI. V lost 3 bases to trimming and J lost 4 bases, with 11 bases between them. The CDR3 covers 14 residues.

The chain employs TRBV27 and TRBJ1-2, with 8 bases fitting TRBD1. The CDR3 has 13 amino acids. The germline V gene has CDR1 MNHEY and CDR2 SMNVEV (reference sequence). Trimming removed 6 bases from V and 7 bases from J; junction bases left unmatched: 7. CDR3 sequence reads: CASSLDRAGGYTF. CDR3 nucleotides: TGTGCCAGCAGCCTGGACAGGGCGGGTGGCTACACCTTC.

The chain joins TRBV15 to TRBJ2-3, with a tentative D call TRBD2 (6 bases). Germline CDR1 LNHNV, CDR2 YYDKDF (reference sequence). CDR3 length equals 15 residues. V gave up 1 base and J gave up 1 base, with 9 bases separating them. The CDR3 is CATSRGGGGTDTQYF. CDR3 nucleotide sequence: TGTGCCACCAGCAGAGGAGGCGGGGGCACAGATACGCAGTATTTT.

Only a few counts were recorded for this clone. The CDR3 bases are TGTGCCAGCAGAAAACAGGGGGCCGTACAGGGCTACACCTTC. It codes for CASRKQGAVQGYTF. The rearrangement uses TRBV27 and TRBJ1-2; 9 bases align to TRBD1. The trim removed 6 bases at V and 8 bases at J, leaving 10 bases unmatched. The CDR3 runs 14 residues. Germline assignment: CDR1 MNHEY and CDR2 SMNVEV (reference sequence).

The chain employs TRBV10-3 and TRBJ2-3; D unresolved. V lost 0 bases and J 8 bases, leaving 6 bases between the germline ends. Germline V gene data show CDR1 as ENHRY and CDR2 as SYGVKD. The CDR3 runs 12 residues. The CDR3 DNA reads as TGTGCCATCAGTGAGTCGGCTAGTACGCAGTATTTT. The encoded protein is CAISESASTQYF.

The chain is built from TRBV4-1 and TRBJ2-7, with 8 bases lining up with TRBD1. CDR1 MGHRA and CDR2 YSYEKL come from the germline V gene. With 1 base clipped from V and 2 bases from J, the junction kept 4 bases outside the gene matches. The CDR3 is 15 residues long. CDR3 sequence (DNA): TGCGCCAGCAGCCAAGCAGGGGGCCCTACCTACGAGCAGTACTTC. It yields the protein CASSQAGGPTYEQYF.

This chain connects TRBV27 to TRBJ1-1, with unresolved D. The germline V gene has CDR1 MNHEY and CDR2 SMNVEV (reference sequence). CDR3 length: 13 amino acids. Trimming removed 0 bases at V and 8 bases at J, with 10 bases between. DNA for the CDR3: TGTGCCAGCAGTTTATCTCCGAACAGAGAAGCTTTCTTT. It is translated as CASSLSPNREAFF.

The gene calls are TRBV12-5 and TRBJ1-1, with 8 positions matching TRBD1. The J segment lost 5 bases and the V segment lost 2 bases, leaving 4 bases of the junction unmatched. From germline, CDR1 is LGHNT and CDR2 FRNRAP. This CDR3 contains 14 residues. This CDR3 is CASGLNRGRTEAFF. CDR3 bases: TGTGCTAGTGGTTTGAACAGGGGGAGGACTGAAGCTTTCTTT.

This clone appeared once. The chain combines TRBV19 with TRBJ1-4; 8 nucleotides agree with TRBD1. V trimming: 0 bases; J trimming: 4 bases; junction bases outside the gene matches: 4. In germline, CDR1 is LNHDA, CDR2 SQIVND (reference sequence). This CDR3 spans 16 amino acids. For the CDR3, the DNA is TGTGCCAGTAGTATAGACCCGACAGGGGTTAATGAAAAACTGTTTTTT. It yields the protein CASSIDPTGVNEKLFF.

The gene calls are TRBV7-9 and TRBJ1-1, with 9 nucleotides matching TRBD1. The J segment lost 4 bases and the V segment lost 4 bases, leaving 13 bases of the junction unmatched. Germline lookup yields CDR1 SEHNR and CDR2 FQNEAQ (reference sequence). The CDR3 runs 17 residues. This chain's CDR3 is CASSWRTGVFMFTEAFF. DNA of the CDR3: TGTGCCAGCAGCTGGCGGACAGGGGTATTCATGTTCACTGAAGCTTTCTTT.

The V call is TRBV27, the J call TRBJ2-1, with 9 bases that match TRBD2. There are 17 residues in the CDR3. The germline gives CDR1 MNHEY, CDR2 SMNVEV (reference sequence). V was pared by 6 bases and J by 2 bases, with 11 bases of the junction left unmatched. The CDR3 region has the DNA TGTGCCAGCAGGCCTACCTTAGCGGGGGCCGCCTACAATGAGCAGTTCTTC. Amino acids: CASRPTLAGAAYNEQFF.